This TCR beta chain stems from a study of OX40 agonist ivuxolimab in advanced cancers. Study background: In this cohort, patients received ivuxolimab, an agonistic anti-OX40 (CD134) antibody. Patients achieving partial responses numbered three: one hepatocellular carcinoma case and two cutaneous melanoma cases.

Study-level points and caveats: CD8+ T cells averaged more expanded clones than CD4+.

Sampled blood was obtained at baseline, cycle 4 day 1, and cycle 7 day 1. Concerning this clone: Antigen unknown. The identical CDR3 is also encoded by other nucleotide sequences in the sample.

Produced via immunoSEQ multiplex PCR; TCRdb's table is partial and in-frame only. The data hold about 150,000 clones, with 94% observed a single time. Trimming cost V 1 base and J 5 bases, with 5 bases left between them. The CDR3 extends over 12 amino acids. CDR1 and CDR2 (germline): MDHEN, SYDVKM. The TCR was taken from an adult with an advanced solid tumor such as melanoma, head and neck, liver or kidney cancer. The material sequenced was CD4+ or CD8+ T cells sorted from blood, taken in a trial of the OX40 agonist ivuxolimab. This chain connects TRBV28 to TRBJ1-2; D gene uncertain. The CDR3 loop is CASSLSLYGYTF. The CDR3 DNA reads TGTGCCAGCAGTTTATCCCTGTATGGCTACACCTTC.